These 28 T cell receptor beta chains were sequenced from one sample in a study of beta chain features in type 1 diabetes. Study results and caveats: In every one of the four CD4+ subsets, TCRB CDR3s were moderately but significantly shorter in Type 1 diabetes patients.

For these TCRs, the target antigens are not known. Reverse transcribing all isolated RNA meant expressed TCRB transcripts were sequenced. Only in-frame clones appear in the TCRdb table, and some are missing; sequencing was by immunoSEQ multiplex PCR. Among some 140,000 clones listed, roughly 10% were seen once. Material: central memory CD4+ T cells from blood. The receptor set was obtained from a man aged 25 to 40 with type 1 diabetes.

The chain couples TRBV5-8 to TRBJ2-1; D might be TRBD1 (5 bases). From germline, CDR1 is SGHTS and CDR2 YDEGEE. This CDR3 is built from 14 residues. V was shortened by 0 bases and J by 10 bases, with 14 bases between the two germline ends. CDR3 loop: CASSLAGWTREQFF. The CDR3 bases are TGTGCCAGCAGCTTGGCCGGGTGGACACGCGAGCAGTTCTTC. Looking up the rest from reference TRBV5-8 and TRBJ2-1 gives the full variable domain: EAGVTQSPTHLIKTRGQQATLRCSPISGHTSVYWYQQALGLGLQFLLWYDEGEERNRGNFPPRFSGRQFPNYSSELNVNALELEDSALYLCASSLAGWTREQFFGPGTRLTVL.

The chain couples TRBV15 to TRBJ2-3, with 12 bases matching TRBD2. V was pared by 0 bases and J by 5 bases, with 9 bases of the junction left unmatched. The CDR3 sequence is 18 residues long. CDR1 and CDR2 (germline): LNHNV, YYDKDF (reference sequence). As DNA, the CDR3 is TGTGCCACCAGCAGAGATCTCGTGACTAGCGGGGGTGTAGATACGCAGTATTTT. Protein sequence: CATSRDLVTSGGVDTQYF.

This clone has only a few counts. The chain carries TRBV2 and TRBJ2-5; TRBD2 is a possible D gene (5 bases). The CDR3 is 13 amino acids. Trimming pared 9 bases from V and 1 base from J, leaving 12 bases between. From germline, CDR1 is SNHLY and CDR2 FYNNEI. The CDR3 is CASKRGIQETQYF. Written as DNA, the CDR3 is TGTGCCAGTAAACGGGGAATCCAAGAGACCCAGTACTTC.

The chain recombines TRBV7-2 with TRBJ2-1, with a tentative D call TRBD1 (5 bases). The germline V and J ends were trimmed by 5 bases and 7 bases, with 12 bases remaining between them. The germline gives CDR1 SGHTA, CDR2 FQGNSA. The CDR3 is 13 residues long. The CDR3 DNA follows: TGTGCCAGCAGCGAGGCGACAGATAATGAGCAGTTCTTC. Amino acids: CASSEATDNEQFF.

This clone was recorded once. This chain's CDR3 is CASREYEQFF. The CDR3 DNA sequence: TGTGCCAGTAGAGAGTATGAGCAGTTCTTC. V usage is TRBV2 and J usage is TRBJ2-1, with D hard to call. The V end was cut by 9 bases, the J end by 8 bases, with 8 bases between. Germline CDR1 SNHLY, CDR2 FYNNEI. This CDR3 comprises 10 residues.

The sample holds a few counts of this clone. The chain employs TRBV10-3 and TRBJ2-5; 8 bases agree with TRBD2. With V trimmed by 4 bases and J by 5 bases, 12 bases remained unmatched. The CDR3 extends over 16 amino acids. Germline V gene sequence: CDR1 ENHRY, CDR2 SYGVKD. The CDR3 bases are TGTGCCATCAGTGCCGGCGACGGGGGGGCATTGGAGACCCAGTACTTC. It encodes CAISAGDGGALETQYF.

This clone has more than one count but fewer than ten. The chain employs TRBV4-3 and TRBJ2-2, with D possibly matching TRBD2 (6 bases). V shed 1 base and J shed 6 bases, with 24 bases lying between them. Germline CDR1 is LGHNA and CDR2 is YSLEER. The CDR3 is made up of 19 amino acids. The CDR3 DNA follows: TGCGCCAGCAGCCAAGGGGGCGGGACGGCCGAAATACGATCCGGGGAGCTGTTTTTT. It codes for CASSQGGGTAEIRSGELFF.

This clone was seen more than once but under ten times. The chain employs TRBV28 and TRBJ1-2; TRBD1 might be the D (6 bases). V was cut by 5 bases and J by 7 bases, with 20 bases left in between. The germline V gene has CDR1 MDHEN and CDR2 SYDVKM. This CDR3 comprises 15 residues. CDR3 amino acids: CASSRGHRQAGGYTF. The CDR3 coding sequence is TGTGCCAGCAGTCGTGGGCACCGACAGGCTGGTGGCTACACCTTC.

V gene TRBV5-6 combines with J gene TRBJ2-7; 8 bases map to TRBD1. J lost 3 bases, V lost 4 bases, and 9 bases had no gene match. The CDR3 runs 15 residues. Germline V gene sequence: CDR1 SGHDT, CDR2 YYEEEE. The CDR3 DNA is TGTGCCAGCAGCCAATTCGGACAGGGAGGCTACGAGCAGTACTTC. This sequence encodes CASSQFGQGGYEQYF.

DNA of the CDR3: TGTGCCAGCAGCTTGCCGGGACAGTACAATGAGCAGTTCTTC. This gives the protein CASSLPGQYNEQFF. The rearrangement uses TRBV5-4 and TRBJ2-1; 7 nucleotides align to TRBD1. The length of the CDR3 is 14 residues. CDR1 is SGHNT and CDR2 is YYREEE in the germline V gene (reference sequence). After removal of 1 base from V and 4 bases from J, the junction contained 2 bases not matched to a gene.

In this sample, this clone turned up a few times. The chain joins TRBV4-3 to TRBJ1-2; D gene ambiguous. The V end lost 0 bases, the J end lost 8 bases, and 10 bases lay between the germline ends. The germline V gene encodes CDR1 LGHNA and CDR2 YSLEER. The CDR3 spans 13 residues. The CDR3 DNA sequence: TGCGCCAGCAGCCAAGATCCGGGTGGAGGCTACACCTTC. Translation gives CASSQDPGGGYTF.

In this sample, this clone turned up a few times. The chain has TRBV10-3 and TRBJ2-1, with unresolved D. Germline lookup yields CDR1 ENHRY and CDR2 SYGVKD. Trimming took 3 bases from V and 7 from J, leaving 19 bases between them. The length of the CDR3 is 16 residues. The CDR3: CAISETLQANENEQFF. The CDR3 DNA follows: TGTGCCATCAGTGAAACGCTCCAAGCTAACGAGAATGAGCAGTTCTTC.

This clone was seen only once. The chain joins TRBV2 to TRBJ1-4, with 9 bases lining up with TRBD1. CDR3 length equals 15 residues. Germline V gives CDR1 SNHLY, CDR2 FYNNEI. With 5 bases clipped from V and 4 bases from J, the junction kept 5 bases outside the gene matches. Here the CDR3 reads CASSPGTGNNEKLFF. In DNA form, the CDR3 reads TGTGCCAGCAGTCCCGGGACAGGGAATAATGAAAAACTGTTTTTT.

The chain has TRBV11-2 and TRBJ1-1, with 12 bases aligning to TRBD1. Trimming removed 4 bases from V and 4 bases from J; junction bases left unmatched: 4. The CDR3 is 15 amino acids. Germline CDR1 SGHAT, CDR2 FQNNGV. DNA of the CDR3: TGTGCCAGCAGCTCGGGACAGGGGGCGATCACTGAAGCTTTCTTT. Translating gives CASSSGQGAITEAFF.

V gene TRBV4-2 combines with J gene TRBJ2-7, with D tentatively TRBD1 (6 bases). Germline-derived CDR1 and CDR2 are LGHNA and YNFKEQ. V dropped 1 base and J dropped 2 bases, with 15 bases sitting between them. This CDR3 comprises 16 residues. This CDR3 reads CASSQVGNRDPYEQYF. In DNA, the CDR3 is TGTGCCAGCAGCCAAGTAGGGAACAGGGACCCCTACGAGCAGTACTTC.

This clone was counted only a few times. This chain links TRBV5-4 with TRBJ2-2; D perhaps matches TRBD1 (6 bases). Germline V gene data show CDR1 as SGHNT and CDR2 as YYREEE (reference sequence). The CDR3 has 17 residues. V was shortened by 0 bases and J by 2 bases, with 14 bases between the two germline ends. The CDR3 DNA reads TGTGCCAGCAGCTTGGGGGGTTCTGGGGGCAACACCGGGGAGCTGTTTTTT. Protein: CASSLGGSGGNTGELFF.

This clone has only a few counts. This CDR3 is CASSVTGENNEQFF. The CDR3 DNA is TGTGCCAGCAGCGTGACAGGGGAAAACAATGAGCAGTTCTTC. This chain joins TRBV9 and TRBJ2-1; TRBD1 agrees at 8 bases. The CDR3 runs to 14 residues. V lost 2 bases and J lost 5; bases outside the gene matches: 3. Germline V gene lookup returns CDR1 SGDLS and CDR2 YYNGEE.

The rearrangement joins TRBV7-9 to TRBJ2-2; TRBD1 agrees at 7 bases. CDR1 SEHNR and CDR2 FQNEAQ come from the germline V gene (reference sequence). This CDR3 is 13 amino acids long. V lost 5 bases to trimming and J lost 13 bases; unmatched junction nucleotides: 10. The CDR3 region is CASSTGVQSGLFF. The DNA of the CDR3 is TGTGCCAGCAGCACAGGGGTCCAAAGCGGGCTGTTTTTT.

Regarding this clone: Other nucleotide sequences in the sample specify the same CDR3. J is TRBJ1-6 and V is TRBV7-2; no definite D call. The V end lost 1 base, the J end lost 7 bases, and 5 bases lay between the germline ends. The CDR3 runs to 13 residues. Germline V gene lookup returns CDR1 SGHTA and CDR2 FQGNSA. The CDR3 reads CASSLDINSPLHF. In DNA, the CDR3 is TGTGCCAGCAGCTTAGACATCAATTCACCCCTCCACTTT.

In this sample, this clone turned up a few times. The J gene is TRBJ1-1, the V gene TRBV29-1; D is perhaps TRBD1 (6 bases). The CDR3 contains 13 residues. Trimming cost V 4 bases and J 1 base, with 10 bases left between them. Germline assignment: CDR1 SQVTM and CDR2 ANQGSEA. The CDR3 DNA sequence: TGCAGCGTTGGGACAGCGGAGAACACTGAAGCTTTCTTT. This gives the protein CSVGTAENTEAFF.

Only a few counts were recorded for this clone. The rearrangement uses TRBV5-4 and TRBJ2-2, with 7 nucleotides matching TRBD2. Germline CDR1 SGHNT, CDR2 YYREEE (reference sequence). The CDR3 extends over 16 amino acids. V dropped 1 base and J dropped 6; count of bases not matched to a gene: 9. Written as DNA, the CDR3 is TGTGCCAGCAGCTTGAGCGGACTAGGGGATTCCGGGGAGCTGTTTTTT. Its translation is CASSLSGLGDSGELFF.

This clone was observed a few times. The same CDR3 can be traced to other DNA sequences in this sample. The chain combines TRBV5-1 with TRBJ2-1; 9 bases align to TRBD1. Germline-derived CDR1 and CDR2 are SGHRS and YFSETQ. J lost 3 bases, V lost 2 bases, and 3 bases had no gene match. The CDR3 contains 15 residues. CDR3 sequence: CASSFATGGYNEQFF. The CDR3 DNA sequence: TGCGCCAGCAGCTTTGCGACAGGGGGCTACAATGAGCAGTTCTTC. The whole variable domain, remainder taken from reference TRBV5-1 and TRBJ2-1, is KAGVTQTPRYLIKTRGQQVTLSCSPISGHRSVSWYQQTPGQGLQFLFEYFSETQRNKGNFPGRFSGRQFSNSRSEMNVSTLELGDSALYLCASSFATGGYNEQFFGPGTRLTVL.

This clone appeared a few times. This chain connects TRBV2 to TRBJ2-1, with D perhaps matching TRBD2 (6 bases). The CDR3 spans 15 residues. Per germline, CDR1 SNHLY and CDR2 FYNNEI. V lost 7 bases to trimming and J lost 4 bases, with 17 bases between them. Here the CDR3 reads CASTLPPGLYNEQFF. The CDR3 nucleotides read TGTGCCAGCACCCTACCCCCGGGACTTTACAATGAGCAGTTCTTC.

This clone has only a few counts. V and J are TRBV29-1 and TRBJ1-4; D remains ambiguous. The CDR3 is made up of 14 amino acids. V gave up 3 bases and J gave up 7 bases, with 15 bases separating them. Germline values: CDR1 SQVTM, CDR2 ANQGSEA. CDR3 sequence: CSVDSDDTGEKLFF. The CDR3 DNA reads TGCAGCGTTGATTCCGATGACACTGGTGAAAAACTGTTTTTT.

This clone appeared a few times. The genes are TRBV2 and TRBJ1-6; unclear D gene. The V end was cut by 4 bases, the J end by 10 bases, with 8 bases between. Germline values: CDR1 SNHLY, CDR2 FYNNEI. The CDR3 runs to 12 residues. In nucleotides, the CDR3 is TGTGCCAGCAGTGCACCTCGGTCACCCCTCCACTTT. Amino acid sequence: CASSAPRSPLHF. Full variable domain (remainder filled in from reference TRBV2 and TRBJ1-6): EPEVTQTPSHQVTQMGQEVILRCVPISNHLYFYWYRQILGQKVEFLVSFYNNEISEKSEIFDDQFSVERPDGSNFTLKIRSTKLEDSAMYFCASSAPRSPLHFGNGTRLTVT.

This clone has just a few counts. J is TRBJ1-1 and V is TRBV5-1; D unclear. The germline V gene has CDR1 SGHRS and CDR2 YFSETQ. The CDR3 is made up of 14 amino acids. Trimming left V 0 bases short and J 1 base short, with 7 bases between. For the CDR3, the DNA is TGCGCCAGCAGCTTGGCCCCAGGGAACACTGAAGCTTTCTTT. It translates to CASSLAPGNTEAFF. The full variable domain, completed using reference TRBV5-1 and TRBJ1-1, is KAGVTQTPRYLIKTRGQQVTLSCSPISGHRSVSWYQQTPGQGLQFLFEYFSETQRNKGNFPGRFSGRQFSNSRSEMNVSTLELGDSALYLCASSLAPGNTEAFFGQGTRLTVV.

The rearrangement joins TRBV11-2 to TRBJ1-3, with TRBD1 as a possible D gene (5 bases). The CDR3 consists of 16 residues. Trimming pared 8 bases from V and 0 bases from J, leaving 17 bases between. Germline CDR1 SGHAT, CDR2 FQNNGV. The CDR3 reads CASPSGGGNSGNTIYF. The CDR3 DNA reads TGTGCCAGCCCCTCCGGGGGAGGGAACTCTGGAAACACCATATATTTT.

This rearrangement joins TRBV18 to TRBJ2-5; D perhaps matches TRBD1 (5 bases). Germline values: CDR1 KGHSH, CDR2 LQKENI. The CDR3 loop spans 16 amino acids. V lost 5 bases and J lost 0, with 16 bases in between. CDR3 protein: CASSAIATDYQETQYF. The CDR3 DNA reads as TGTGCCAGCTCAGCCATCGCGACAGACTACCAAGAGACCCAGTACTTC.